Listed here are 15 T cell receptor beta chains from one sample, sequenced in a study of shared clonotypes between healthy human individuals. Sequencing used immunoSEQ multiplex PCR; TCRdb keeps in-frame clones, though not all of them. The sample holds about 520,000 clones; approximately 84% are singletons and the top ten take about 12%. The sequencing sample was made of PBMCs. These receptors were collected from a woman between 40 and 55 years old in good health. Some clones in this sample may be carry-over from other donors' samples.

This chain connects TRBV10-3 to TRBJ1-2; 12 nucleotides align to TRBD1. From germline, CDR1 is ENHRY and CDR2 SYGVKD. The length of the CDR3 is 14 residues. The V and J ends lost 3 bases and 8 bases, in that order; junction bases with no gene match: 4. Written as DNA, the CDR3 is TGTGCCATCAGTGATGGGACAGGGGGCGCCGGCTACACCTTC. Its protein product is CAISDGTGGAGYTF.

The chain is built from TRBV11-2 and TRBJ2-2; D remains unclear. Germline-derived CDR1 and CDR2 are SGHAT and FQNNGV. The V gene lost 0 bases and the J gene lost 7 bases, with 6 bases spanning the gap. This CDR3 has 13 amino acids. The chain's CDR3 is CASSLDQIGELFF. Written as DNA, the CDR3 is TGTGCCAGCAGCTTAGATCAAATCGGGGAGCTGTTTTTT.

A remark on this clone: This is likely an artifact of a read error, given a far larger clone one base away. The chain has TRBV2 and TRBJ2-7, with D uncertain. Between the trimmed V and J ends, which lost 5 bases and 2 bases, there was a span of 16 bases. The CDR3 contains 15 residues. The V gene's germline CDR1 is SNHLY and CDR2 FYNNEI. CDR3 DNA sequence: TGTGCCAGCAGTTATAGCTGGCCTTCCCCCTACGAGCAGTACTTC. It translates to CASSYSWPSPYEQYF.

The rearrangement links TRBV4-1 to TRBJ1-2; D is unresolved. CDR1 is MGHRA and CDR2 is YSYEKL in the germline V gene. The CDR3 is made up of 14 amino acids. The V and J ends lost 1 base and 8 bases respectively, with 14 bases between them. CDR3: CASSQGYQAAGYTF. The CDR3 DNA reads as TGCGCCAGCAGCCAAGGGTACCAGGCGGCCGGCTACACCTTC.

The genes are TRBV6-5 and TRBJ2-5; no clear D gene. The germline V and J ends were trimmed by 2 bases and 0 bases, with 7 bases remaining between them. The CDR3 has 14 residues. Germline V gene data show CDR1 as MNHEY and CDR2 as SVGAGI. This chain's CDR3 is CASSYVANQETQYF. DNA for the CDR3: TGTGCCAGCAGTTACGTAGCAAACCAAGAGACCCAGTACTTC.

The chain joins TRBV10-1 to TRBJ2-4, with D maybe TRBD1 (6 bases). The CDR3 has 15 residues. Trimming cost V 0 bases and J 6 bases, with 12 bases left between them. Germline V CDR1 and CDR2: WNHNN, SYGVQD (reference sequence). This CDR3 is CASSESRTEANIQYF. Written as DNA, the CDR3 is TGCGCCAGCAGTGAGTCAAGGACAGAGGCAAACATTCAGTACTTC.

This clone was detected once. The same CDR3 is also encoded by other DNA sequences in this sample. The J gene is TRBJ2-3, the V gene TRBV6-5, with 12 bases aligning to TRBD2. The CDR3 is 14 amino acids. Trimming at V came to 6 bases and at J to 4 bases, leaving 2 bases not matched to a gene. The germline CDR1 and CDR2 sequences are MNHEY and SVGAGI. CDR3 sequence reads: CASRTSGSSDTQYF. The CDR3 nucleotides read TGTGCCAGCAGGACTAGCGGGAGTTCAGATACGCAGTATTTT.

This clone has more than one count but fewer than ten. This chain links TRBV14 with TRBJ2-2; TRBD1 aligns across 7 bases. Germline V gene sequence: CDR1 SGHDN, CDR2 FVKESK. The CDR3 loop spans 16 amino acids. J gave up 1 base and V 0 bases, and 2 bases lay outside the gene matches. The DNA of the CDR3 is TGTGCCAGCAGCCAAGAGCAGGGGGAGAACACCGGGGAGCTGTTTTTT. Translation: CASSQEQGENTGELFF.

The rearrangement links TRBV7-2 to TRBJ2-7, with D tentatively TRBD2 (5 bases). Matching the DNA end better, TRBJ2-1 makes the J call doubtful. Germline CDR1 reads SGHTA; CDR2 reads FQGNSA. The CDR3 is 12 residues long. The CDR3 region is CASSPTPGEQFF. The CDR3 DNA is TGTGCCAGCAGCCCCACCCCGGGGGAGCAGTTCTTC.

This clone appeared a few times. The J gene is TRBJ1-5, the V gene TRBV28; a weak D match, TRBD1 (5 bases). The germline CDR1 and CDR2 sequences are MDHEN and SYDVKM. The V gene lost 4 bases and the J gene lost 5 bases, with 12 bases spanning the gap. The length of the CDR3 is 14 residues. In nucleotides, the CDR3 is TGTGCCAGCAGTTCCCACAGGCCCGATCAGCCCCAGCATTTT. It translates to CASSSHRPDQPQHF. The whole variable domain, filled in from reference TRBV28 and TRBJ1-5, reads DVKVTQSSRYLVKRTGEKVFLECVQDMDHENMFWYRQDPGLGLRLIYFSYDVKMKEKGDIPEGYSVSREKKERFSLILESASTNQTSMYLCASSSHRPDQPQHFGDGTRLSIL.

This clone came up a few times. The rearrangement links TRBV5-6 to TRBJ2-7; the D gene is possibly TRBD2 (5 bases). V lost 5 bases and J lost 0, with 15 bases in between. The CDR3 is made up of 15 amino acids. Germline V gene lookup returns CDR1 SGHDT and CDR2 YYEEEE. The CDR3 DNA reads as TGTGCCAGCAGTCCCCCTGACGGGGACTCCTACGAGCAGTACTTC. Translation gives CASSPPDGDSYEQYF.

This chain links TRBV4-1 with TRBJ2-1, with D uncertain. V shed 0 bases and J shed 8 bases, with 14 bases lying between them. CDR3 length equals 15 residues. From germline, CDR1 is MGHRA and CDR2 YSYEKL. The DNA for the CDR3 is TGCGCCAGCAGCCAAGACAAGGACCCGTGGGATGAGCAGTTCTTC. This sequence encodes CASSQDKDPWDEQFF.

The chain links TRBV30 to TRBJ1-2, with 8 bases fitting TRBD1. Germline V gene sequence: CDR1 GTSNPN, CDR2 SVGIG (reference sequence). V was pared by 3 bases and J by 4 bases, with 7 bases of the junction left unmatched. The CDR3 runs 14 residues. The CDR3 DNA reads TGTGCCTGGAGCCCCGGGACAGGTTCCTATGGCTACACCTTC. Its translation is CAWSPGTGSYGYTF.

This clone was seen once. V is TRBV6-4 and J is TRBJ1-2; D possibly corresponds to TRBD1 (5 bases). From germline, CDR1 is MRHNA and CDR2 SNTAGT. CDR3 size: 12 residues. The V and J ends lost 2 bases and 4 bases respectively, with 5 bases between them. CDR3 in DNA: TGTGCCAGCAGTGACAGGGGCTATGGCTACACCTTC. Translation: CASSDRGYGYTF.

The rearrangement links TRBV30 to TRBJ1-3; D call uncertain. The CDR3 has 15 residues. In germline, CDR1 is GTSNPN, CDR2 SVGIG (reference sequence). V dropped 2 bases and J dropped 0 bases, with 11 bases sitting between them. CDR3 amino acids: CAWSRRLYSGNTIYF. For the CDR3, the DNA is TGTGCCTGGAGTCGCCGACTCTACTCTGGAAACACCATATATTTT.